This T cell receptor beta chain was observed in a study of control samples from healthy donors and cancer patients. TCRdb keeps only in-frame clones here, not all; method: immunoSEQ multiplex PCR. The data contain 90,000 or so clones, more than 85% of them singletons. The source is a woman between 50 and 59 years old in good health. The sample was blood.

CDR3 bases: TGTGCCAGCAGTTTATTGGGCGGGAATCAGCCCCAGCATTTT. Amino acid sequence: CASSLLGGNQPQHF. The J gene is TRBJ1-5, the V gene TRBV27; D unresolved. In germline, CDR1 is MNHEY, CDR2 SMNVEV (reference sequence). V was clipped by 1 base and J by 4 bases, with 8 bases between them. The CDR3 spans 14 residues.